These T cell receptor beta chains were read from a single sample in a study of human T cells and chemical hapten exposure. TCRdb re-derived calls from the RACE reads in MiXCR, one entry per CDR3 protein. The repertoire has some 60,000 distinct CDR3 sequences, around 12% of them found once; the top ten carry roughly 2.4%. Sample: whole blood, taken in connection with sensitization to the hapten diphenylcyclopropenone (DPC). These receptors all come from a man between 25 and 39 years old with alopecia areata. Some clones in this sample may be carry-over from other donors' samples. The CDR3 runs from the conserved cysteine through the conserved F or W. A D gene is named only where the DNA matches it firmly. Part of the rows lack a size; the others show once, few, many or a class for expanded clones.

TRBJ2-7 | TRBD2 | TRBV28 | - | TGTGCCAGCAGGAGCGGGAGCTCCTACGAGCAGTACTTC | CASRSGSSYEQYF
TRBJ1-1 | - | TRBV18 | many | TGTGCCAGCTCACCACGGCAAGGGGGGGTCACTGAAGCTTTCTTT | CASSPRQGGVTEAFF
TRBJ2-7 | - | TRBV24-1 | many | TGTGCCACCAGTGATTCGGCAGGGACTCACGAGCAGTACTTC | CATSDSAGTHEQYF
TRBJ2-1 | - | TRBV3-1 | once | TGTGCCAGCAGCCACCTTCTAGGAGGGATGAATGAGCAGTTCTTC | CASSHLLGGMNEQFF
TRBJ1-1 | - | TRBV7-9 | many | TGTGCCAGCAGCTGGGATCAAGGAGGCACTGAAGCTTTCTTT | CASSWDQGGTEAFF
TRBJ2-5 | TRBD1 | TRBV9 | many | TGTGCCAGCAGCGTAACCCCTCCCGACAGGGGCGAAGAGACCCAGTACTTC | CASSVTPPDRGEETQYF
TRBJ1-1 | TRBD1 | TRBV27 | - | TGTGCCAGCAGTTTACTCCAGGGGGAGACTGAAGCTTTCTTT | CASSLLQGETEAFF
TRBJ1-6 | TRBD1 | TRBV6-2/TRBV6-3 | many | TGTGCCAGCAGCCAACGGGGACAGTATAATTCACCCCTCCACTTT | CASSQRGQYNSPLHF
TRBJ1-5 | - | TRBV12-3/TRBV12-4 | few | TGTGCCAGCAGTTTGATTATGAGCAATCAGCCCCAGCATTTT | CASSLIMSNQPQHF
TRBJ1-2 | - | TRBV7-2 | - | TGTGCCAGCAGCTTCGCGAGCTATGGCTACACCTTC | CASSFASYGYTF
TRBJ1-1 | - | TRBV4-3 | many | TGCGCCAGCAGCCCTTTTGACATTAACACTGAAGCTTTCTTT | CASSPFDINTEAFF
TRBJ2-3 | - | TRBV28 | many | TGTGCCAGCTCACCCAGCACAGATACGCAGTATTTT | CASSPSTDTQYF
TRBJ2-1 | - | TRBV5-5 | many | TGTGCCAGCAGCTTAACCGGGACCCTAAGCTCCTACAATGAGCAGTTCTTC | CASSLTGTLSSYNEQFF
TRBJ1-2 | - | TRBV14 | many | TGTGCCAGCAGCCAAAGCCACGGAAACTATGGCTACACCTTC | CASSQSHGNYGYTF
TRBJ2-7 | - | TRBV5-1 | many | TGCGCCAGCACCTTCGGGGACCGGGGCTACGAGCAGTACTTC | CASTFGDRGYEQYF
TRBJ1-1 | TRBD1 | TRBV5-5 | many | TGTGCCAGCAGCTCCACCGGACAGGCGAACACTGAAGCTTTCTTT | CASSSTGQANTEAFF
TRBJ1-2 | - | TRBV20-1 | many | TGCAGTGCTAGAGATACGTCGGGACACGGTGTGAATAACTATGGCTACACCTTC | CSARDTSGHGVNNYGYTF
TRBJ2-2 | TRBD1 | TRBV7-3 | many | TGTGCCAGCAGTTTCAACAGGGGGAGGAGCACCGGGGAGCTGTTTTTT | CASSFNRGRSTGELFF
TRBJ2-7 | - | TRBV5-1 | - | TGCGCCAGCAGTCAGGGAGACGTGGGGAACTACGAGCAGTACTTC | CASSQGDVGNYEQYF
TRBJ1-5 | - | TRBV6-6 | - | TGTGCCAGCAGTAACCCGACATCCAAGGATAGCAATCAGCCCCAGCATTTT | CASSNPTSKDSNQPQHF
TRBJ1-2 | TRBD1 | TRBV12-3/TRBV12-4 | - | TGTGCCAGCAGCTTACAGGGGGCTGGAGGCTACACCTTC | CASSLQGAGGYTF
TRBJ1-1 | - | TRBV7-8 | many | TGTGCCAGCAGCTTTTTCGGTAGCACTGAAGCTTTCTTT | CASSFFGSTEAFF
TRBJ2-6 | - | TRBV28 | few | TGTGCCAGCAGTACCCCAGCCTCTGGGGCCAACGTCCTGACTTTC | CASSTPASGANVLTF
TRBJ1-2 | - | TRBV7-8 | - | TGTGCCAGCAGCTTAGTAGACGGCCGCTATGGCTACACCTTC | CASSLVDGRYGYTF
TRBJ1-4 | - | TRBV28 | - | TGTGCCAGCAGTCCCCCCCGTGGAAAACTGTTTTTT | CASSPPRGKLFF
TRBJ2-4 | - | TRBV18 | many | TGTGCCAGCTCACCGTTGAACAGCGCCGGCAAAAACATTCAGTACTTC | CASSPLNSAGKNIQYF
TRBJ1-2 | - | TRBV7-6 | - | TGTGCCAGCAGCTTAGTTTCCCCGGCAGGGGCCTATGGCTACACCTTC | CASSLVSPAGAYGYTF
TRBJ2-1 | - | TRBV29-1 | many | TGCAGCGTTGATTCCAGGGGAGCCTACAATGAGCAGTTCTTC | CSVDSRGAYNEQFF
TRBJ1-6 | - | TRBV7-6 | few | TGTGCCAGCAGCCGGACGCTCGCTAATTCACCCCTCCACTTT | CASSRTLANSPLHF
TRBJ2-7 | - | TRBV7-9 | few | TGTGCCAGCAGCTTCGCAGGAGGGGGGTACGAGCAGTACTTC | CASSFAGGGYEQYF
TRBJ2-1 | - | TRBV29-1 | - | TGCAGCGTTGGGCCTGGGCAGTACAATGAGCAGTTCTTC | CSVGPGQYNEQFF
TRBJ2-7 | - | TRBV29-1 | - | TGCAGCGTTGCGGTTGGTAGCGGCTCCTACGAGCAGTACTTC | CSVAVGSGSYEQYF
TRBJ2-7 | - | TRBV2 | many | TGTGCCAGCAGGGAGAGTGGCCAGGGTTCCTACGAGCAGTACTTC | CASRESGQGSYEQYF
TRBJ2-3 | TRBD2 | TRBV7-6 | few | TGTGCCAGCAGATCGCGGGGGGACTTAGATACGCAGTATTTT | CASRSRGDLDTQYF
TRBJ2-2 | - | TRBV29-1 | many | TGCAGCGTTGGCAGGGGAGCCGGGGAGCTGTTTTTT | CSVGRGAGELFF
TRBJ1-2 | TRBD1 | TRBV5-1 | few | TGCGCCAGCAGCTTGAGCGGGACAGGGGATGGCTACACCTTC | CASSLSGTGDGYTF
TRBJ1-1 | TRBD1 | TRBV12-3/TRBV12-4 | many | TGTGCCAGCAACCTACAGGGGTTGGGGACTGAAGCTTTCTTT | CASNLQGLGTEAFF
TRBJ2-7 | - | TRBV6-5 | - | TGTGCCAGCAGTTACGTCCCGGGGGCACACGAGCAGTACTTC | CASSYVPGAHEQYF
TRBJ1-1 | TRBD1 | TRBV4-1 | - | TGCGCCAGCAGCCCGCGGGACAGGGTAGTGGGGGAGACTTTCTTT | CASSPRDRVVGETFF
TRBJ2-1 | TRBD1 | TRBV11-1 | - | TGTGCCAGCAGCTTAGGACAGGGGACGATTCGGGAGCAGTTCTTC | CASSLGQGTIREQFF
TRBJ2-3 | - | TRBV28 | many | TGTGCCAGCAGTTTATCAGGACAACGCCCGGATTTT | CASSLSGQRPDF
TRBJ1-1 | TRBD1 | TRBV10-3 | - | TGTGCCATCAGTTGGAGACAGGGAACCACTGAAGCTTTCTTT | CAISWRQGTTEAFF